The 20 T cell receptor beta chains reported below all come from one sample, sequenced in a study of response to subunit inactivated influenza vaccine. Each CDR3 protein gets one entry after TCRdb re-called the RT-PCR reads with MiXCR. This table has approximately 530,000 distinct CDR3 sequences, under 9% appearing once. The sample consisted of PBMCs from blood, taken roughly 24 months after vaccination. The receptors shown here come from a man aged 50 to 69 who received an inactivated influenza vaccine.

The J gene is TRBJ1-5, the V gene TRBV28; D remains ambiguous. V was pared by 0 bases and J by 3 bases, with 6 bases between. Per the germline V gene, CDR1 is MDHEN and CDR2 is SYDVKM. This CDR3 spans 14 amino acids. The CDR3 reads CASSLWSSNQPQHF. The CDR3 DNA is TGTGCCAGCAGTTTATGGTCGTCCAATCAGCCCCAGCATTTT.

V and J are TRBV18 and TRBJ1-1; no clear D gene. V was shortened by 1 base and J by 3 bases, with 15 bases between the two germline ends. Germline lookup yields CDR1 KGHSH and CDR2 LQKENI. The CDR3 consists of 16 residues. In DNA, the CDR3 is TGTGCCAGCTCACCACGGGCAGGCTCAACCTACACTGAAGCTTTCTTT. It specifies CASSPRAGSTYTEAFF.

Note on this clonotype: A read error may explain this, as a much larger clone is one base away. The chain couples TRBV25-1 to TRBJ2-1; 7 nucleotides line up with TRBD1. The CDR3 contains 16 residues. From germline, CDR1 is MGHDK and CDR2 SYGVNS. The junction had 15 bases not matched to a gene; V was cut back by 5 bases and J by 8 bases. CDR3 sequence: CASSQRQGIVYDEQFF. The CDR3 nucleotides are TGTGCCAGCAGTCAGAGACAGGGCATCGTGTACGATGAGCAGTTCTTC.

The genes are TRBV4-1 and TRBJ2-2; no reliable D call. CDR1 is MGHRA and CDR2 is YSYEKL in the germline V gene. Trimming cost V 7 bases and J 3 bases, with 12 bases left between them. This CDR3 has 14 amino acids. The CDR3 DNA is TGCGCCAGCAAAAAAGACCCTGACACCGGGGAGCTGTTTTTT. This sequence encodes CASKKDPDTGELFF.

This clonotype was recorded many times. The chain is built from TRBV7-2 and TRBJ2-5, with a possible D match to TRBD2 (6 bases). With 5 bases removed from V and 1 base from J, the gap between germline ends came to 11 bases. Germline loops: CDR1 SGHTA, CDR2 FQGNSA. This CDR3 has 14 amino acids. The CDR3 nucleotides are TGTGCCAGCAGCCAACGGGACTTCCAAGAGACCCAGTACTTC. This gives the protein CASSQRDFQETQYF.

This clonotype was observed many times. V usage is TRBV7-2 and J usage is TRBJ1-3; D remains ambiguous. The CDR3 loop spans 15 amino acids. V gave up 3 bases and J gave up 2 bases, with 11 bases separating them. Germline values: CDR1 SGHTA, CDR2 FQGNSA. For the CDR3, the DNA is TGTGCCAGCAGCTTGTCCTGGAGCACTGGAAACACCATATATTTT. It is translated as CASSLSWSTGNTIYF.

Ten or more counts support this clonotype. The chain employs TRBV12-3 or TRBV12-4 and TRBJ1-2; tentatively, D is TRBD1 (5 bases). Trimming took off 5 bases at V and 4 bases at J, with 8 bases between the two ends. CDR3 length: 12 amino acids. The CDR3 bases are TGTGCCAGCAGTCTGGGACTCTATGGCTACACCTTC. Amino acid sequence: CASSLGLYGYTF.

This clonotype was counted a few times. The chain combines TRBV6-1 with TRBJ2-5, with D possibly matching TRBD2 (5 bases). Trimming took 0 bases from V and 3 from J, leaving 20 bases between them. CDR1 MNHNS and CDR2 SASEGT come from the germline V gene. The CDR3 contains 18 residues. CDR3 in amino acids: CASSEAEAFSLAKETQYF. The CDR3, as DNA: TGTGCCAGCAGTGAAGCTGAAGCCTTCTCGCTAGCTAAAGAGACCCAGTACTTC.

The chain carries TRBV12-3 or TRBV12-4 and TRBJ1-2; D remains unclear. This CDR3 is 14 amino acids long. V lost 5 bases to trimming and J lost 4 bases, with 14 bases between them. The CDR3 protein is CASSTREMGYGYTF. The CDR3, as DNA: TGTGCCAGCAGTACGCGGGAGATGGGCTATGGCTACACCTTC.

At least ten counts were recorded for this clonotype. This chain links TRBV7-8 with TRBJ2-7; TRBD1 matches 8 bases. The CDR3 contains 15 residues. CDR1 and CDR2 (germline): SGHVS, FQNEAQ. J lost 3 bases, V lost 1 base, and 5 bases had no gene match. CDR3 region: CASSLGWTGIYEQYF. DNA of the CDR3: TGTGCCAGCAGCTTAGGGTGGACAGGGATCTACGAGCAGTACTTC. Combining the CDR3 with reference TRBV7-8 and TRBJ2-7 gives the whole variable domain GAGVSQSPRYKVAKRGQDVALRCDPISGHVSLFWYQQALGQGPEFLTYFQNEAQLDKSGLPSDRFFAERPEGSVSTLKIQRTQQEDSAVYLCASSLGWTGIYEQYFGPGTRLTVT.

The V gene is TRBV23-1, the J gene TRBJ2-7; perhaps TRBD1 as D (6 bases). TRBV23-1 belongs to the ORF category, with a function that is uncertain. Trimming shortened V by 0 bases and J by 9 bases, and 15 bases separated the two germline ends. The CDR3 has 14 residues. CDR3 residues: CASSQSGTSKGQYF. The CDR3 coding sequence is TGCGCCAGCAGTCAATCGGGGACATCGAAAGGGCAGTACTTC.

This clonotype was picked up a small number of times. CDR3 bases: TGTGCCAGCAGCCAGTCGGGCTCACTCCACTTT. It is translated as CASSQSGSLHF. This rearrangement joins TRBV3-1 to TRBJ1-6; D not resolved. Germline lookup yields CDR1 LGHDT and CDR2 YNNKEL (reference sequence). V lost 3 bases and J lost 16, with 10 bases in between. The CDR3 spans 11 residues.

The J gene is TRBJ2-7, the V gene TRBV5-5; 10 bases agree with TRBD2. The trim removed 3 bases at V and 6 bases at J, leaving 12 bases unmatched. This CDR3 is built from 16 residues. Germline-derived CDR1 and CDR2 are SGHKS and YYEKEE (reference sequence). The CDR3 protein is CASSSVAGLASGEQYF. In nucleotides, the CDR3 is TGTGCCAGCAGCTCGGTAGCGGGACTAGCGAGCGGCGAGCAGTACTTC.

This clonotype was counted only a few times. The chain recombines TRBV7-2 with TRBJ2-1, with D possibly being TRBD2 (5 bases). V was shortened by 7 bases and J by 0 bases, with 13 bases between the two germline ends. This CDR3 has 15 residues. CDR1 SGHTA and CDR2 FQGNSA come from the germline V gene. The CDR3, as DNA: TGTGCCAGCATGGTCGGGGAAAGCTCCTACAATGAGCAGTTCTTC. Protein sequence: CASMVGESSYNEQFF.

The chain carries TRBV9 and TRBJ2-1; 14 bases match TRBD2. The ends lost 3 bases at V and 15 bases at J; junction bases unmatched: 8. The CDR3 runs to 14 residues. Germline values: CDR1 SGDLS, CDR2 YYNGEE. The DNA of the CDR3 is TGTGCCAGCAGCGAATCGGGACTAGCGGGGGCCCGGTTCTTC. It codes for CASSESGLAGARFF.

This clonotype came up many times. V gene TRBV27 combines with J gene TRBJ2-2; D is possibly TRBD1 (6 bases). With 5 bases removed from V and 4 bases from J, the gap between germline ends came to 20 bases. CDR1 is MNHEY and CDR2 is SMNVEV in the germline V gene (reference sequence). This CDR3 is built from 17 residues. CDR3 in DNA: TGTGCCAGCAGTCCTCTTGCGAAGCAGGGGAGCACCGGGGAGCTGTTTTTT. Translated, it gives CASSPLAKQGSTGELFF.

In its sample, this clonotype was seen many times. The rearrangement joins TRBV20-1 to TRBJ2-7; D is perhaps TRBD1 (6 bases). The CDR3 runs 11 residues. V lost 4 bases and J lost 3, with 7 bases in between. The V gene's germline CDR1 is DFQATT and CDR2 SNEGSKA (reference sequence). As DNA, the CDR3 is TGCAGTGCTAACAGGGACTACGAGCAGTACTTC. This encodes CSANRDYEQYF.

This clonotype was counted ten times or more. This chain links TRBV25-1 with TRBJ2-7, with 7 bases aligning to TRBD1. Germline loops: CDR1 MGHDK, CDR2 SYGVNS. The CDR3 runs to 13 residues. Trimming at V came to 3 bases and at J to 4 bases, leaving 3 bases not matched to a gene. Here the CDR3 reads CASSDYRGYEQYF. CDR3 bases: TGTGCCAGCAGTGATTACAGGGGTTACGAGCAGTACTTC.

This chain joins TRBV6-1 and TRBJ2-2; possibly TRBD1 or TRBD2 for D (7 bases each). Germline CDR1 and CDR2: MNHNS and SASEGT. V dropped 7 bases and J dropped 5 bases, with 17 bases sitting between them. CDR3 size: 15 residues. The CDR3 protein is CASTWGGTVTGELFF. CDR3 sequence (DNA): TGTGCCAGCACCTGGGGGGGGACAGTTACCGGGGAGCTGTTTTTT.

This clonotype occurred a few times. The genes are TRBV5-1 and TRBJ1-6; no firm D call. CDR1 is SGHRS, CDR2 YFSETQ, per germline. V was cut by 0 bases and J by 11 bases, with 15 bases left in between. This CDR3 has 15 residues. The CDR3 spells CASSLADGAQAPLHF. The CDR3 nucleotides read TGCGCCAGCAGCTTGGCCGACGGTGCTCAGGCACCCCTCCACTTT.